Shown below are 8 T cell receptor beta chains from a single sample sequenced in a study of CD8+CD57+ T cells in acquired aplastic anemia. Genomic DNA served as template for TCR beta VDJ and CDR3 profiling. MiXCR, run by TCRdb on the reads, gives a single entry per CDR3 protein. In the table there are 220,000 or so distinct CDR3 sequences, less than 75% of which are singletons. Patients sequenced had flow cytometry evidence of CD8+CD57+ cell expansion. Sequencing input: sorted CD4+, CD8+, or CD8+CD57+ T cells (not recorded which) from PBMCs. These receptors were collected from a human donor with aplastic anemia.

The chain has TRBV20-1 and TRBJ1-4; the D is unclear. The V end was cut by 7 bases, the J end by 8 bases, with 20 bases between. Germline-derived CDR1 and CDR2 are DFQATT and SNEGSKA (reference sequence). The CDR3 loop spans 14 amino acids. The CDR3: CSVQPGTLGEKLFF. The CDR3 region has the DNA TGCAGTGTCCAACCGGGTACTCTTGGGGAAAAACTGTTTTTT.

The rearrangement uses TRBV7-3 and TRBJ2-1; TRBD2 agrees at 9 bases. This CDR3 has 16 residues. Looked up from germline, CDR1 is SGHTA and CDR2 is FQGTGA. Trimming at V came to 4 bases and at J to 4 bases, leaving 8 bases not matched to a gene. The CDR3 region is CASSSGGGASYNEQFF. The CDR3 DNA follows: TGTGCCAGCAGCTCCGGCGGGGGGGCTTCTTACAATGAGCAGTTCTTC.

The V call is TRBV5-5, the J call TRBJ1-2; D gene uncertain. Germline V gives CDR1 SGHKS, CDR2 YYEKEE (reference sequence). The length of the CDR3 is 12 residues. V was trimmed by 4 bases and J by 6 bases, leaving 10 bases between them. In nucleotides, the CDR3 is TGTGCCAGCAGCGCGGTCTCCAATGGCTACACCTTC. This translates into CASSAVSNGYTF.

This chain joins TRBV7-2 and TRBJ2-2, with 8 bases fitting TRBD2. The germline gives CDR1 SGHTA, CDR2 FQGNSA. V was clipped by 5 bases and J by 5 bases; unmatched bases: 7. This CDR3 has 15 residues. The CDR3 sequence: CASSPGGGGTGELFF. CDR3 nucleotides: TGTGCCAGCAGCCCGGGGGGGGGAGGTACCGGGGAGCTGTTTTTT.

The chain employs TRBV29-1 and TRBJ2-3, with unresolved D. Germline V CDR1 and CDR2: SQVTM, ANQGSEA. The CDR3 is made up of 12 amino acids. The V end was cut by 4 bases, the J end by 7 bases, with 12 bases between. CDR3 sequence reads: CSVVGLRNTQYF. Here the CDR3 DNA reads TGCAGCGTTGTCGGCCTCAGGAATACGCAGTATTTT.

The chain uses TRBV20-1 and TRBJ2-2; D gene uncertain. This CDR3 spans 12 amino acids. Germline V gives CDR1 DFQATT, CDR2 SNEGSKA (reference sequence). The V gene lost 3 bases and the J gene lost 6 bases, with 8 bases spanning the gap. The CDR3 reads CSASETPGELFF. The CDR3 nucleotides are TGCAGTGCTAGTGAGACGCCCGGGGAGCTGTTTTTT.

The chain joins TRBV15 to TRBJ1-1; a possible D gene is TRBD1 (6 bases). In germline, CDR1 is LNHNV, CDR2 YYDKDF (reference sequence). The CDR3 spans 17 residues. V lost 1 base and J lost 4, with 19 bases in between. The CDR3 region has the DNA TGTGCCACCAGCAGAGGAATAGAGAACAGGGCTAGCACTGAAGCTTTCTTT. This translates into CATSRGIENRASTEAFF.

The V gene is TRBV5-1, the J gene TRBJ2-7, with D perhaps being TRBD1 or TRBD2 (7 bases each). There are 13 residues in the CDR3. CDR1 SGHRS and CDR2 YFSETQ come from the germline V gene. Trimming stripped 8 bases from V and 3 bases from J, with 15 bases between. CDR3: CASRQGGYYEQYF. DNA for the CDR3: TGCGCCAGTCGACAGGGAGGGTACTACGAGCAGTACTTC.